The 30 T cell receptor beta chains below were found in one sample sequenced in a study of T cell repertoires in cytomegalovirus infection. MiXCR, applied by TCRdb to the reads, yields one record per CDR3 protein. The repertoire holds some 700,000 distinct CDR3 sequences, with about a third as singletons. The sequencing input was PBMCs. Every receptor here comes from a human donor in good health (CMV status not recorded). Some clones in this sample may be carry-over from other donors' samples.

The chain combines TRBV15 with TRBJ1-2, with D unresolved. Germline CDR1 is LNHNV and CDR2 is YYDKDF (reference sequence). The CDR3 is made up of 15 amino acids. V lost 0 bases and J 8 bases, leaving 16 bases between the germline ends. The CDR3 bases are TGTGCCACCAGCAGAGAAGGGTTGGAGGCGCGGGGCTACACCTTC. Translating gives CATSREGLEARGYTF.

The chain links TRBV2 to TRBJ1-2; 7 nucleotides match TRBD1. Germline values: CDR1 SNHLY, CDR2 FYNNEI. J was trimmed by 5 bases and V by 6 bases; bases with no gene match: 9. The CDR3 is 14 amino acids. As DNA, the CDR3 is TGTGCCAGCAGAGACAGGGATAGGAGTTATGGCTACACCTTC. It codes for CASRDRDRSYGYTF.

This clonotype was recorded a few times. The chain employs TRBV12-3 or TRBV12-4 and TRBJ2-2; D perhaps matches TRBD2 (5 bases). This CDR3 region has 13 residues. The V end lost 6 bases, the J end lost 4 bases, and 9 bases lay between the germline ends. CDR3 nucleotides: TGTGCCAGCAGCGGGGAATTCACCGGGGAGCTGTTTTTT. Its protein product is CASSGEFTGELFF.

The chain uses TRBV9 and TRBJ1-1, with 7 positions matching TRBD1. The CDR3 is 16 residues long. V was pared by 4 bases and J by 1 base, with 10 bases of the junction left unmatched. Germline V gives CDR1 SGDLS, CDR2 YYNGEE. The CDR3 DNA follows: TGTGCCAGCAGCCCTTTGACAGGGTGGGGGAACACTGAAGCTTTCTTT. Encoded protein: CASSPLTGWGNTEAFF.

The chain joins TRBV12-3 or TRBV12-4 to TRBJ1-5, with 8 bases fitting TRBD1. The CDR3 extends over 15 amino acids. V was pared by 6 bases and J by 11 bases, with 15 bases of the junction left unmatched. The CDR3 spells CASSQDRGRSLAQHF. The CDR3 nucleotides read TGTGCCAGCAGCCAAGACAGGGGCCGTAGTTTGGCCCAGCATTTT.

This clonotype was counted a few times. This chain links TRBV12-3 or TRBV12-4 with TRBJ2-4, with D unresolved. V was shortened by 3 bases and J by 3 bases, with 9 bases between the two germline ends. This CDR3 has 14 amino acids. The CDR3 here is CASSFSVGKNIQYF. The CDR3 DNA reads as TGTGCCAGCAGTTTTTCAGTTGGCAAAAACATTCAGTACTTC.

The chain recombines TRBV7-3 with TRBJ2-2; 8 bases map to TRBD1. Per germline, CDR1 SGHTA and CDR2 FQGTGA. The V and J ends lost 2 bases and 6 bases, in that order; junction bases with no gene match: 14. The CDR3 consists of 18 residues. The chain's CDR3 is CASSLRTSFNRGSGELFF. The CDR3 DNA is TGTGCCAGCAGCTTACGAACCAGCTTCAACAGGGGGTCCGGGGAGCTGTTTTTT. Full variable domain (missing parts from reference TRBV7-3 and TRBJ2-2): GAGVSQTPSNKVTEKGKYVELRCDPISGHTALYWYRQSLGQGPEFLIYFQGTGAADDSGLPNDRFFAVRPEGSVSTLKIQRTERGDSAVYLCASSLRTSFNRGSGELFFGEGSRLTVL.

Regarding this clonotype: One end of the junction does not line up with germline, which may come from a read error. CDR3: CASRSGRTEAFF. The CDR3 DNA reads as TGTGCGAGCAGATCGGGACGAACTGAAGCTTTCTTT. The rearrangement links TRBV28 to TRBJ1-1; the D gene is possibly TRBD1 (5 bases). This CDR3 is built from 12 residues. Germline loops: CDR1 MDHEN, CDR2 SYDVKM.

In the case of this clonotype: A much larger clone sits a single nucleotide away, making a read error possible. The CDR3 bases are TGTGCCAGCAGTTCCCTTATGTTGCAGATCACAGATATGCAGTATTTT. As protein: CASSSLMLQITDMQYF. The chain combines TRBV7-2 with TRBJ2-3; D remains unclear. This CDR3 spans 16 amino acids. Per the germline V gene, CDR1 is SGHTA and CDR2 is FQGNSA.

V is TRBV19 and J is TRBJ2-7; D gene unclear. V was trimmed by 3 bases and J by 2 bases, leaving 11 bases between them. Looked up from germline, CDR1 is LNHDA and CDR2 is SQIVND (reference sequence). This CDR3 is 14 amino acids long. The CDR3 spells CASSILRVAYEQYF. As DNA, the CDR3 is TGTGCCAGTAGTATTCTAAGGGTTGCCTACGAGCAGTACTTC.

The chain couples TRBV20-1 to TRBJ1-5, with TRBD1 as a possible D gene (6 bases). CDR1 is DFQATT, CDR2 SNEGSKA, per germline (reference sequence). V was shortened by 3 bases and J by 7 bases, with 19 bases between the two germline ends. The CDR3 extends over 15 amino acids. The CDR3 region is CSASPGGAVRQPQHF. CDR3 nucleotides: TGCAGTGCTAGTCCGGGGGGGGCAGTGCGGCAGCCCCAGCATTTT.

The chain combines TRBV4-1 with TRBJ2-1; D assignment may be TRBD1 or TRBD2 (6 bases each). Germline V lookup: CDR1 MGHRA, CDR2 YSYEKL. The CDR3 covers 18 residues. V lost 0 bases, J lost 6 bases, and 21 bases lay in between. The CDR3 sequence: CASSQDTQGRPHVNEQFF. The CDR3 DNA reads as TGCGCCAGCAGCCAAGATACGCAGGGGAGGCCCCACGTCAATGAGCAGTTCTTC.

The chain has TRBV11-2 and TRBJ2-3; the match to TRBD1 covers 9 bases. CDR3 length: 18 residues. J gave up 6 bases and V 2 bases, and 15 bases lay outside the gene matches. Germline CDR1 SGHAT, CDR2 FQNNGV. In DNA, the CDR3 is TGTGCCAGCAGCTTAATCCCTACCCGGGACAGGGTCGGGGATACGCAGTATTTT. Amino acid sequence: CASSLIPTRDRVGDTQYF.

V gene TRBV3-1 combines with J gene TRBJ2-5; 10 bases line up with TRBD1. The CDR3 runs 16 residues. Germline assignment: CDR1 LGHDT and CDR2 YNNKEL (reference sequence). V dropped 1 base and J dropped 5; count of bases not matched to a gene: 7. CDR3 sequence (DNA): TGTGCCAGCAGCCAAGTTCCCGACAGGGGGCGTGAGACCCAGTACTTC. As protein: CASSQVPDRGRETQYF.

The rearrangement joins TRBV28 to TRBJ2-1, with TRBD1 as a possible D gene (6 bases). The length of the CDR3 is 13 residues. Looked up from germline, CDR1 is MDHEN and CDR2 is SYDVKM. V lost 10 bases, J lost 8 bases, and 18 bases lay in between. The CDR3 coding sequence is TGTGCCACCGAGGAGGCAGGGGTTTATGAGCAGTTCTTC. This translates into CATEEAGVYEQFF.

The chain couples TRBV5-4 to TRBJ1-1, with no clear D. Germline CDR1 and CDR2: SGHNT and YYREEE (reference sequence). This CDR3 contains 15 residues. Trimming left V 0 bases short and J 4 bases short, with 13 bases between. In DNA form, the CDR3 reads TGTGCCAGCAGCTTGGCCTTGAGCCGTTCCACTGAAGCTTTCTTT. Amino acid sequence: CASSLALSRSTEAFF.

This clonotype has at least ten counts. This chain connects TRBV7-6 to TRBJ2-6; D unclear. The CDR3 is made up of 17 amino acids. Germline loops: CDR1 SGHVS, CDR2 FNYEAQ. Trimming pared 5 bases from V and 2 bases from J, leaving 16 bases between. The CDR3 bases are TGTGCCAGCAGCCCCTACTCGGCCCCCCCTGGGGCCAACGTCCTGACTTTC. It translates to CASSPYSAPPGANVLTF.

As to this clonotype: The junction shows a germline mismatch at one end, possibly a read error. V and J are TRBV28 and TRBJ1-2, with TRBD1 matching 8 bases. In germline, CDR1 is MDHEN, CDR2 SYDVKM. The CDR3 length is 15 residues. CDR3 loop: CASSSPGQANYGYTF. CDR3 DNA sequence: TGTGCCAGCAGCTCACCGGGACAGGCTAATTATGGCTACACCTTC.

The chain recombines TRBV2 with TRBJ2-5; D unresolved. This CDR3 has 14 residues. The V and J ends lost 6 bases and 0 bases respectively, with 11 bases between them. CDR1 is SNHLY and CDR2 is FYNNEI in the germline V gene. The CDR3 is CASSRGTNQETQYF. CDR3 bases: TGTGCCAGCAGCCGCGGAACAAACCAAGAGACCCAGTACTTC.

V gene TRBV28 combines with J gene TRBJ2-1; TRBD1 matches 7 bases. Germline CDR1 and CDR2: MDHEN and SYDVKM. The CDR3 extends over 16 amino acids. V was clipped by 2 bases and J by 7 bases; unmatched bases: 11. The CDR3 nucleotides are TGTGCCAGCAGTTTAGTCACCGGGACAGTCGATAATGAGCAGTTCTTC. Translating it yields CASSLVTGTVDNEQFF.

The gene calls are TRBV12-3 or TRBV12-4 and TRBJ1-6, with TRBD1 identical over 10 bases. The V gene end was trimmed by 0 bases and the J gene end by 10 bases; junction bases not matched to a gene: 3. This CDR3 is built from 15 residues. The CDR3 DNA follows: TGTGCCAGCAGTTTAGCGGGACAGGGGTTGTCACCCCTCCACTTT. This encodes CASSLAGQGLSPLHF.

This sequence joins TRBV6-1 and TRBJ2-5; no clear D gene. The ends were cut back, 2 bases at V and 0 bases at J, with 7 bases in the middle. CDR1 is MNHNS and CDR2 is SASEGT in the germline V gene. The CDR3 loop spans 14 amino acids. The CDR3 sequence: CASSESQNQETQYF. For the CDR3, the DNA is TGTGCCAGCAGTGAATCACAGAACCAAGAGACCCAGTACTTC.

This clonotype has a handful of counts. The chain combines TRBV24-1 with TRBJ1-2; perhaps TRBD1 as D (5 bases). The CDR3 totals 15 residues. Germline V gene sequence: CDR1 KGHDR, CDR2 SFDVKD. The V gene lost 0 bases and the J gene lost 5 bases, with 12 bases spanning the gap. In nucleotides, the CDR3 is TGTGCCACCAGTGATTTGCGAAAGGGGCAGTATGGCTACACCTTC. It is translated as CATSDLRKGQYGYTF.

The chain carries TRBV7-9 and TRBJ1-2; 8 bases are a match to TRBD1. The trim removed 5 bases at V and 7 bases at J, leaving 9 bases unmatched. The CDR3 has 14 residues. Germline CDR1 reads SEHNR; CDR2 reads FQNEAQ (reference sequence). In DNA form, the CDR3 reads TGTGCCAGCAGCCCCGGACAGGGAGAAGGTGGCTACACCTTC. Encoded protein: CASSPGQGEGGYTF.

V is TRBV19 and J is TRBJ2-1; 7 bases fit TRBD2. This CDR3 comprises 16 residues. V shed 2 bases and J 4 bases; nucleotides not matched to a gene: 8. Germline-derived CDR1 and CDR2 are LNHDA and SQIVND (reference sequence). The CDR3, as DNA: TGTGCCAGTAGTATAACGGCGGGAGCCTCTTACAATGAGCAGTTCTTC. Translation gives CASSITAGASYNEQFF.

This clonotype has more than one count but fewer than ten. CDR3 region: CASTAQELNSPLHF. The CDR3 nucleotides read TGTGCCAGCACGGCCCAGGAGCTAAATTCACCCCTCCACTTT. The rearrangement joins TRBV12-3 or TRBV12-4 to TRBJ1-6; D unclear. CDR3 length: 14 residues. Deletions cut 7 bases from V and 7 bases from J, with 14 bases between.

This clonotype occurred a few times. The V gene is TRBV19, the J gene TRBJ1-4; D may be TRBD1 (6 bases). The CDR3 covers 17 residues. CDR1 LNHDA and CDR2 SQIVND come from the germline V gene (reference sequence). The V and J ends lost 7 bases and 7 bases respectively, with 25 bases between them. Here the CDR3 DNA reads TGTGCCAGTACCGAAAGCAGGGGAGGCAGCCGACCTGAAAAACTGTTTTTT. Translated, it gives CASTESRGGSRPEKLFF.

The rearrangement uses TRBV20-1 and TRBJ2-3; a weak D match, TRBD1 (6 bases). This CDR3 has 13 residues. The germline V gene has CDR1 DFQATT and CDR2 SNEGSKA (reference sequence). V was trimmed by 1 base and J by 5 bases, leaving 10 bases between them. The CDR3 loop is CSARVPGEDTQYF. CDR3 nucleotide sequence: TGCAGTGCTAGAGTCCCAGGGGAAGATACGCAGTATTTT.

The sample holds many counts of this clonotype. This chain joins TRBV28 and TRBJ1-5; D not certain. The length of the CDR3 is 12 residues. Trimming shortened V by 6 bases and J by 1 base, and 4 bases separated the two germline ends. Germline CDR1 MDHEN, CDR2 SYDVKM. The CDR3 DNA reads as TGTGCCAGCAGCCGAAGCAATCAGCCCCAGCATTTT. Amino acids: CASSRSNQPQHF.

The chain is built from TRBV12-5 and TRBJ2-1; TRBD2 might be the D (6 bases). The germline gives CDR1 LGHNT, CDR2 FRNRAP. The CDR3 covers 15 residues. V gave up 1 base and J gave up 2 bases, with 9 bases separating them. This chain's CDR3 is CASGLGGTAYNEQFF. CDR3 DNA sequence: TGTGCTAGTGGTTTGGGCGGGACTGCCTACAATGAGCAGTTCTTC.